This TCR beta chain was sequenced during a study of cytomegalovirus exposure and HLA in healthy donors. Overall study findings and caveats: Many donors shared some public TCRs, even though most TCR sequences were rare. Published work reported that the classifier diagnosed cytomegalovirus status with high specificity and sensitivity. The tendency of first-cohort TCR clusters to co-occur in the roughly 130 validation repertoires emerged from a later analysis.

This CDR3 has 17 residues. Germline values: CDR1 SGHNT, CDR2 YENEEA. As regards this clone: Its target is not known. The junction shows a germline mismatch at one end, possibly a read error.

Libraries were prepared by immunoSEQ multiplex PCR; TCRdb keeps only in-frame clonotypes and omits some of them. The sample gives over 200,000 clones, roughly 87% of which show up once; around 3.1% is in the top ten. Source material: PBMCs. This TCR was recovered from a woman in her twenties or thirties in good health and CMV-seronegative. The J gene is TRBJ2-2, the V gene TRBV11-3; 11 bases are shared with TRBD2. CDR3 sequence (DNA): TGTGCCAGCAGCCCCCGGACTAGCGGGCCGAACCCCGGGGAGCTGTTTTTT. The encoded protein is CASSPRTSGPNPGELFF.